Described below is a single T cell receptor beta chain sequence and its context. Its antigen remains unidentified. No base qualities exist here, and no much larger clone lies one base off it. This record comes from a study of early T cells in non-severe SARS-CoV-2 infection (dated by TCRdb to the early 2020s). Some background on the complete study: Because TCR sequencing was done on bulk RNA from unsorted whole blood, the alpha and beta chains could not be paired.

The study was a case-control design nested within a healthcare worker cohort in London, UK, with weekly nasopharyngeal swab PCR tests and blood sampling. Healthcare workers were enrolled in the week of the UK lockdown, from 23 to 31 March 2020, and were followed every week for up to 16 weeks. To prepare the library, 5' RACE was applied. The sample was run on a NextSeq 500. The TCR library protocol attached unique molecular identifiers to individual cDNA molecules to correct for sequencing error and PCR bias. TCR alpha and beta chains were both sequenced, and the abundances of alpha and beta sequences in each sample were closely correlated with each other. In the authors' own workflow: Decombinator V4 was used to perform V gene, J gene and CDR3 annotation of TCR sequences. TCRs were defined as expanded if a significant change between any two time points was detected under a Poisson model with p below 0.0001. TCR abundances were normalised to the total number of TCRs sequenced per sample and were expressed as counts per million. MAIT TCRs were defined by TRAV1-2 paired with TRAJ12, TRAJ20 or TRAJ33, and iNKT TCRs by TRAV10 paired with TRAJ18. VDJdb, accessed on 1 November 2021, was searched for TCRs annotated for CMV, EBV and SARS-CoV-2, and TCRs annotated for more than one antigen were excluded. The public reads were run again by TCRdb, first through fastp at Q25 and then through MiXCR, and only productive beta chains were kept. Every distinct CDR3 protein forms one entry, paired with its most common genes and DNA. The authors' filters were not applied to this entry. For this sample there are 69,000 or so distinct CDR3 sequences; approximately 13% appear just once. The ten largest clonotypes hold 5.2% of the sample.

There are 14 amino acids in the CDR3, from cysteine to phenylalanine inclusive. Only CDR3 DNA remains: 42 bases, in frame from the first base. V and J are truncated by 5 bases and 7 bases respectively, leaving an intervening sequence of 12 bases. CDR1 and CDR2 (SEHNR, FQNEAQ) derive from the germline V gene (reference sequence). What the study reported, not specific to this receptor: VDJdb matching was skewed toward anti-spike CD8 responses and likely underestimated virus-specific expansions, missing private and CD4 specificities.

This sequence uses TRBV7-9 and TRBJ1-6; the D segment could be TRBD1, given 5 matching bases. Sequenced sample: whole blood. This receptor was identified in an adult who was a healthcare worker with PCR-confirmed SARS-CoV-2 infection or an uninfected control (not recorded which). The CDR3 sequence is CASSEGPENSPLHF. The DNA is TGTGCCAGCAGCGAGGGACCGGAGAATTCACCCCTCCACTTT.